The next 26 T cell receptor beta chains were all read from a single sample in a study of blood T cell repertoires in COVID-19. This table comes from immunoSEQ multiplex PCR, and its TCRdb copy is limited to in-frame clones, with some not included. The sample shows about 140,000 clones, approximately 84% of them seen only once. The sample consisted of peripheral blood. The source is a human donor in a cohort sampled during active COVID-19.

The chain is built from TRBV12-3 or TRBV12-4 and TRBJ2-7; D remains unclear. The CDR3 is 13 residues long. Trimming took 2 bases from V and 6 from J, leaving 11 bases between them. CDR3 amino acids: CASSLTGPSEQYF. As DNA, the CDR3 is TGTGCCAGCAGTTTAACGGGTCCCTCCGAGCAGTACTTC.

The chain links TRBV4-1 to TRBJ2-3; 10 bases align to TRBD2. This CDR3 spans 19 amino acids. The junction had 13 bases not matched to a gene; V was cut back by 0 bases and J by 4 bases. CDR1 MGHRA and CDR2 YSYEKL come from the germline V gene. As DNA, the CDR3 is TGCGCCAGCAGCCAAGATTGGTATCCTAGCGGGAGAATTGCAGATACGCAGTATTTT. Translating it yields CASSQDWYPSGRIADTQYF.

The chain is built from TRBV7-9 and TRBJ2-5, with a weak D call TRBD2 (6 bases). CDR1 and CDR2 (germline): SEHNR, FQNEAQ (reference sequence). The CDR3 length is 15 residues. V was cut by 2 bases and J by 1 base, with 11 bases left in between. CDR3 residues: CASSLSYSGQETQYF. Here the CDR3 DNA reads TGTGCCAGCAGCTTAAGCTATAGCGGCCAAGAGACCCAGTACTTC.

The chain uses TRBV4-2 and TRBJ2-1; 11 bases are a match to TRBD2. The CDR3 contains 17 residues. The V and J ends lost 1 base and 10 bases, in that order; junction bases with no gene match: 12. Germline CDR1 and CDR2: LGHNA and YNFKEQ. Here the CDR3 reads CASSQGTLGLAELEQFF. The CDR3 DNA is TGTGCCAGCAGCCAAGGAACGTTGGGACTAGCGGAGCTAGAGCAGTTCTTC.

This chain uses TRBV20-1 with TRBJ1-1; TRBD1 matches at 7 bases. J gave up 0 bases and V 3 bases, and 10 bases lay outside the gene matches. Germline-derived CDR1 and CDR2 are DFQATT and SNEGSKA (reference sequence). The CDR3 contains 16 residues. Here the CDR3 reads CSASRDSGNMNTEAFF. The CDR3, as DNA: TGCAGTGCTAGTAGGGACAGTGGGAACATGAACACTGAAGCTTTCTTT.

The chain recombines TRBV12-3 or TRBV12-4 with TRBJ1-1, with D unclear. With 4 bases removed from V and 5 bases from J, the gap between germline ends came to 8 bases. This CDR3 comprises 12 residues. CDR3 coding DNA: TGTGCCAGCAGTTCCCCGAGTACTGAAGCTTTCTTT. Its translation is CASSSPSTEAFF.

This clone was seen only a few times. This rearrangement joins TRBV2 to TRBJ2-7; TRBD2 agrees at 9 bases. CDR1 and CDR2 (germline): SNHLY, FYNNEI. Unmatched junction bases numbered 9, after V lost 6 bases and J lost 9 bases. The CDR3 totals 13 residues. CDR3 DNA sequence: TGTGCCAGCAGGGGGGGAGCGGGAGGACGGCAGTACGTC. It encodes CASRGGAGGRQYV.

CDR3 amino acids: CAISENSGTNQDTQYF. Written as DNA, the CDR3 is TGTGCCATCAGTGAGAACTCCGGGACTAATCAAGATACGCAGTATTTT. This chain links TRBV10-3 with TRBJ2-3, with TRBD2 matching 7 bases. Germline CDR1 is ENHRY and CDR2 is SYGVKD. This CDR3 region has 16 residues. The trim removed 2 bases at V and 5 bases at J, leaving 10 bases unmatched.

This chain connects TRBV28 to TRBJ1-1; 7 positions agree with TRBD1. The ends lost 4 bases at V and 5 bases at J; junction bases unmatched: 7. The germline V gene has CDR1 MDHEN and CDR2 SYDVKM. The CDR3 length is 14 residues. The CDR3 reads CASSSPPGGTEAFF. In DNA, the CDR3 is TGTGCCAGCAGTTCCCCTCCAGGGGGTACTGAAGCTTTCTTT.

The genes are TRBV3-1 (or the pseudogene TRBV3-2) and TRBJ2-5; D is possibly TRBD2 (6 bases). Germline V CDR1 and CDR2: LGHDT, YNNKEL (reference sequence). Trimming removed 7 bases at V and 5 bases at J, with 17 bases between. The CDR3 sequence is 14 residues long. The CDR3 DNA follows: TGTGCCAGCAACACGGACTATGGGGGTGAGACCCAGTACTTC. This sequence encodes CASNTDYGGETQYF.

The chain is built from TRBV9 and TRBJ2-1; TRBD2 is a possible D gene (6 bases). The CDR3 sequence is 14 residues long. The V end was cut by 4 bases, the J end by 8 bases, with 16 bases between. The germline V gene encodes CDR1 SGDLS and CDR2 YYNGEE. CDR3: CASSSTGSRDEQFF. Written as DNA, the CDR3 is TGTGCCAGCAGCTCGACCGGGAGCCGGGATGAGCAGTTCTTC.

The chain uses TRBV5-4 and TRBJ2-3; 11 positions agree with TRBD2. This CDR3 is built from 19 residues. Germline assignment: CDR1 SGHNT and CDR2 YYREEE (reference sequence). V lost 4 bases and J lost 2; bases outside the gene matches: 15. CDR3 nucleotide sequence: TGTGCCAGCAGCCCAATGGGTGGGTATAGCGGGAGGGCCACAGATACGCAGTATTTT. Protein product: CASSPMGGYSGRATDTQYF.

The chain joins TRBV19 to TRBJ2-5; a possible D gene is TRBD2 (6 bases). Deletions cut 5 bases from V and 1 base from J, with 11 bases between. CDR1 and CDR2 (germline): LNHDA, SQIVND (reference sequence). The CDR3 spans 14 residues. The CDR3 bases are TGTGCCAGTAGTTGGGGGGATGGCCAAGAGACCCAGTACTTC. This gives the protein CASSWGDGQETQYF. Filled out from reference TRBV19 and TRBJ2-5, the complete variable domain reads DGGITQSPKYLFRKEGQNVTLSCEQNLNHDAMYWYRQDPGQGLRLIYYSQIVNDFQKGDIAEGYSVSREKKESFPLTVTSAQKNPTAFYLCASSWGDGQETQYFGPGTRLLVL.

This chain joins TRBV2 and TRBJ2-3, with a tentative D call TRBD2 (6 bases). Germline V lookup: CDR1 SNHLY, CDR2 FYNNEI. V gave up 5 bases and J gave up 6 bases, with 15 bases separating them. The CDR3 runs 14 residues. The CDR3 reads CASSTRGTDDTQYF. The CDR3 DNA is TGTGCCAGCAGTACCCGGGGGACGGACGATACGCAGTATTTT. The entire variable domain, with the rest obtained from reference TRBV2 and TRBJ2-3, is as follows: EPEVTQTPSHQVTQMGQEVILRCVPISNHLYFYWYRQILGQKVEFLVSFYNNEISEKSEIFDDQFSVERPDGSNFTLKIRSTKLEDSAMYFCASSTRGTDDTQYFGPGTRLTVL.

The chain has TRBV9 and TRBJ2-1, with 11 bases matching TRBD2. This CDR3 contains 16 residues. J lost 3 bases, V lost 3 bases, and 5 bases had no gene match. In germline, CDR1 is SGDLS, CDR2 YYNGEE. In DNA form, the CDR3 reads TGTGCCAGCAGCGCTCGGACTAGCGGGTACTACAATGAGCAGTTCTTC. Translated: CASSARTSGYYNEQFF.

The CDR3 DNA is TGTGCCAGCAGCTCCCCAGGGGGCACAGATACGCAGTATTTT. As protein: CASSSPGGTDTQYF. The gene calls are TRBV7-8 and TRBJ2-3; tentatively, D is TRBD1 (6 bases). Trimming took 4 bases from V and 1 from J, leaving 9 bases between them. CDR1 is SGHVS and CDR2 is FQNEAQ in the germline V gene. The CDR3 length is 14 residues.

The chain joins TRBV3-1 (or the pseudogene TRBV3-2) to TRBJ2-3, with TRBD2 identical over 9 bases. J lost 0 bases, V lost 3 bases, and 10 bases had no gene match. Looked up from germline, CDR1 is LGHDT and CDR2 is YNNKEL (reference sequence). The CDR3 contains 18 residues. CDR3 amino acids: CASSHASLAGPSTDTQYF. CDR3 sequence (DNA): TGTGCCAGCAGCCATGCCTCTCTAGCGGGACCTAGCACAGATACGCAGTATTTT.

The chain carries TRBV3-1 (or the pseudogene TRBV3-2) and TRBJ2-5; 8 bases line up with TRBD2. V shed 4 bases and J 7 bases; nucleotides not matched to a gene: 14. Germline V gene data show CDR1 as LGHDT and CDR2 as YNNKEL (reference sequence). This CDR3 comprises 16 residues. In DNA, the CDR3 is TGTGCCAGCAGCCTCAGTAGCGGGGAAATAAGAGGGACCCAGTACTTC. Protein: CASSLSSGEIRGTQYF.

V gene TRBV6-1 combines with J gene TRBJ1-2, with D unresolved. Germline V lookup: CDR1 MNHNS, CDR2 SASEGT. CDR3 length: 12 residues. V was shortened by 2 bases and J by 14 bases, with 15 bases between the two germline ends. The CDR3 coding sequence is TGTGCCAGCAGTGAAATTGAGGGCCGGTCAACCTTC. Translated, it gives CASSEIEGRSTF.

This sequence joins TRBV19 and TRBJ1-4; 9 bases agree with TRBD1. V shed 5 bases, J shed 8 bases, and the junction held 12 bases outside the gene matches. The CDR3 contains 16 residues. Germline V gives CDR1 LNHDA, CDR2 SQIVND (reference sequence). The chain's CDR3 is CASSVGSGTGNEKLFF. CDR3 nucleotide sequence: TGTGCCAGTAGTGTTGGATCCGGGACAGGGAACGAAAAACTGTTTTTT.

The genes are TRBV5-1 and TRBJ2-7; 8 bases align to TRBD2. The CDR3 is made up of 13 amino acids. V lost 4 bases to trimming and J lost 6 bases; unmatched junction nucleotides: 6. Germline CDR1 reads SGHRS; CDR2 reads YFSETQ. The CDR3 sequence is CASSPALAGEQYV. Here the CDR3 DNA reads TGCGCCAGCAGCCCCGCCCTAGCGGGCGAGCAGTACGTC.

The V gene is TRBV5-1, the J gene TRBJ2-3; the D is unclear. V was cut by 4 bases and J by 3 bases, with 9 bases left in between. The CDR3 is made up of 13 amino acids. Per germline, CDR1 SGHRS and CDR2 YFSETQ. The DNA of the CDR3 is TGCGCCAGCAGCGTCGCGGTTACAGATACGCAGTATTTT. Translation: CASSVAVTDTQYF.

This clone has a single count. The chain links TRBV4-1 to TRBJ2-6; D call uncertain. CDR3 size: 17 residues. With 0 bases removed from V and 2 bases from J, the gap between germline ends came to 11 bases. CDR1 and CDR2 from the germline V gene are MGHRA and YSYEKL. This CDR3 is CASSQEAALAGANVLTF. CDR3 nucleotides: TGCGCCAGCAGCCAAGAGGCGGCCTTGGCTGGGGCCAACGTCCTGACTTTC.

The genes are TRBV5-1 and TRBJ2-1, with 10 bases that match TRBD2. V was clipped by 2 bases and J by 9 bases; unmatched bases: 11. The CDR3 has 16 residues. The V gene's germline CDR1 is SGHRS and CDR2 YFSETQ. DNA of the CDR3: TGCGCCAGCAGCTTCGCTACCAGCGGGAGGGTAGGTGAGCAGTTCTTC. Protein product: CASSFATSGRVGEQFF. The full variable domain, in which reference TRBV5-1 and TRBJ2-1 provide the parts outside the CDR3, is KAGVTQTPRYLIKTRGQQVTLSCSPISGHRSVSWYQQTPGQGLQFLFEYFSETQRNKGNFPGRFSGRQFSNSRSEMNVSTLELGDSALYLCASSFATSGRVGEQFFGPGTRLTVL.

The chain couples TRBV28 to TRBJ2-7; D is perhaps TRBD2 (5 bases). V lost 9 bases and J lost 2, with 11 bases in between. Germline CDR1 is MDHEN and CDR2 is SYDVKM. The CDR3 sequence is 12 residues long. DNA of the CDR3: TGTGCCAGTCAAAGGCGGGCCTACGAGCAGTACTTC. It codes for CASQRRAYEQYF.

In its sample, this clone was seen a few times. The chain has TRBV12-1 and TRBJ1-5. TRBV12-1 is tagged as a pseudogene. The length of the CDR3 is 14 residues. In DNA form, the CDR3 reads TGTGCCAGCAGCTTTGAATGGCGGGAGCAGCCCCAGCATTTT. Its translation is CASSFEWREQPQHF.